The 31 T cell receptor beta chains below come from one sample, sequenced in a study of molecular identifiers for immune sequencing clone quantification. TCRdb re-called the PCR reads through MiXCR, storing one row per CDR3 protein. This table holds some 65,000 distinct CDR3 sequences, about 18% found once. Sequenced input: naive CD8+ T cells from blood, with Jurkat cell RNA spiked in. Subset noted: FACS-sorted CD8+CD4-CCR7+CD45RA+ naive T cells. These receptors originate from a human donor in good health. Some libraries in this study had Jurkat cell RNA spiked in.

The rearrangement uses TRBV11-2 and TRBJ2-3; TRBD2 matches 9 bases. In germline, CDR1 is SGHAT, CDR2 FQNNGV. The length of the CDR3 is 16 residues. V dropped 5 bases and J dropped 6; count of bases not matched to a gene: 12. The CDR3 protein is CASSPSAGGPVDTQYF. CDR3 DNA: TGTGCCAGCAGCCCCTCTGCGGGAGGGCCGGTGGATACGCAGTATTTT. The full variable domain, rest sourced from reference TRBV11-2 and TRBJ2-3, is EAGVAQSPRYKIIEKRQSVAFWCNPISGHATLYWYQQILGQGPKLLIQFQNNGVVDDSQLPKDRFSAERLKGVDSTLKIQPAKLEDSAVYLCASSPSAGGPVDTQYFGPGTRLTVL.

The sample holds a few counts of this clonotype. The gene calls are TRBV12-3 or TRBV12-4 and TRBJ2-1; 7 nucleotides agree with TRBD2. This CDR3 is 11 amino acids long. Trimming removed 2 bases from V and 14 bases from J; junction bases left unmatched: 3. DNA of the CDR3: TGTGCCAGCAGTTTAACGGGGGGAAAGTTCTTC. Translating gives CASSLTGGKFF.

This clonotype has ten or more counts. The chain employs TRBV20-1 and TRBJ2-5; the D gene is possibly TRBD2 (6 bases). The V end was cut by 0 bases, the J end by 5 bases, with 13 bases between. The CDR3 spans 14 residues. Germline-derived CDR1 and CDR2 are DFQATT and SNEGSKA (reference sequence). Here the CDR3 reads CSARDLEGSETQYF. CDR3 DNA sequence: TGCAGTGCTAGAGATCTGGAGGGATCCGAGACCCAGTACTTC.

Points on this clonotype: The junction departs from the called germline gene at one end, perhaps through a read error. This chain connects TRBV7-2 to TRBJ1-1, with D tentatively TRBD1 (6 bases). The CDR3 loop spans 13 amino acids. The germline gives CDR1 SGHTA, CDR2 FQGNSA. CDR3: CASSLDSLGEAFF. CDR3 DNA: TGTGCCAGTAGCTTGGACAGTCTGGGTGAAGCTTTCTTT. Using reference TRBV7-2 and TRBJ1-1 for the parts outside the CDR3, the full variable domain is GAGVSQSPSNKVTEKGKDVELRCDPISGHTALYWYRQSLGQGLEFLIYFQGNSAPDKSGLPSDRFSAERTGGSVSTLTIQRTQQEDSAVYLCASSLDSLGEAFFGQGTRLTVV.

V and J are TRBV19 and TRBJ2-1; D gene uncertain. The V gene's germline CDR1 is LNHDA and CDR2 SQIVND (reference sequence). The ends were cut back, 5 bases at V and 7 bases at J, with 21 bases in the middle. The CDR3 spans 16 residues. The CDR3 loop is CASSSGEEYRWNEQFF. In nucleotides, the CDR3 is TGTGCCAGTAGTTCCGGAGAGGAGTACCGCTGGAATGAGCAGTTCTTC.

The chain links TRBV9 to TRBJ1-1, with D unclear. Per germline, CDR1 SGDLS and CDR2 YYNGEE. The CDR3 spans 13 residues. V was pared by 3 bases and J by 1 base, with 7 bases between. CDR3 bases: TGTGCCAGCAGCGGACGACGGAACACTGAAGCTTTCTTT. Translated: CASSGRRNTEAFF.

This clonotype was counted many times. This sequence joins TRBV28 and TRBJ2-3; D unresolved. This CDR3 spans 14 amino acids. V was pared by 1 base and J by 2 bases, with 7 bases between. Germline values: CDR1 MDHEN, CDR2 SYDVKM. The CDR3 reads CASSLSQPTDTQYF. The DNA for the CDR3 is TGTGCCAGCAGTTTATCACAGCCCACAGATACGCAGTATTTT.

This chain joins TRBV20-1 and TRBJ2-1; D is undetermined. Germline-derived CDR1 and CDR2 are DFQATT and SNEGSKA (reference sequence). V lost 2 bases and J lost 4, with 0 bases in between. The CDR3 consists of 10 residues. CDR3 sequence (DNA): TGCAGTGCTAGATACAATGAGCAGTTCTTC. Protein sequence: CSARYNEQFF.

This clonotype has at least ten counts. The J gene is TRBJ2-3, the V gene TRBV2, with 11 bases matching TRBD2. CDR1 is SNHLY and CDR2 is FYNNEI in the germline V gene. This CDR3 is built from 17 residues. V was clipped by 6 bases and J by 2 bases; unmatched bases: 10. The CDR3 DNA reads as TGTGCCAGCAGGACTATAGCGGGAGGGCTTTCCACAGATACGCAGTATTTT. As protein: CASRTIAGGLSTDTQYF.

This chain joins TRBV2 and TRBJ1-6, with D possibly matching TRBD1 (5 bases). The germline gives CDR1 SNHLY, CDR2 FYNNEI. Trimming cost V 4 bases and J 7 bases, with 8 bases left between them. This CDR3 is built from 13 residues. CDR3 DNA sequence: TGTGCCAGCAGTGCATGGGACAATTCACCCCTCCACTTT. It codes for CASSAWDNSPLHF. The full variable domain, its missing parts supplied by reference TRBV2 and TRBJ1-6, is EPEVTQTPSHQVTQMGQEVILRCVPISNHLYFYWYRQILGQKVEFLVSFYNNEISEKSEIFDDQFSVERPDGSNFTLKIRSTKLEDSAMYFCASSAWDNSPLHFGNGTRLTVT.

The table lists this clonotype with many counts. The V and J genes are TRBV28 and TRBJ1-1, with D uncertain. Deletions cut 4 bases from V and 1 base from J, with 4 bases between. CDR3 size: 12 residues. Germline V gene lookup returns CDR1 MDHEN and CDR2 SYDVKM. The CDR3 loop is CASSSWNTEAFF. The CDR3 bases are TGTGCCAGCAGTTCATGGAACACTGAAGCTTTCTTT. The variable domain in full, completed from reference TRBV28 and TRBJ1-1, reads DVKVTQSSRYLVKRTGEKVFLECVQDMDHENMFWYRQDPGLGLRLIYFSYDVKMKEKGDIPEGYSVSREKKERFSLILESASTNQTSMYLCASSSWNTEAFFGQGTRLTVV.

A few counts support this clonotype. One base away lies a much larger clone, so this may be a sequencing read error. The chain joins TRBV27 to TRBJ1-4; D ambiguous. CDR1 is MNHEY and CDR2 is SMNVEV in the germline V gene (reference sequence). The CDR3 loop spans 15 amino acids. Trimming pared 5 bases from V and 2 bases from J, leaving 12 bases between. CDR3 DNA sequence: TGTGCCAGCAGTCCTGGCGGGATCACTAATGAAAAACTGTTTTTT. Translation: CASSPGGITNEKLFF.

This clonotype was picked up many times. CDR3 in amino acids: CASSYIPPGNEQYF. The CDR3 nucleotides read TGTGCCAGCAGTTACATCCCCCCTGGGAACGAGCAGTACTTC. The V gene is TRBV6-5, the J gene TRBJ2-7; D is unclear. The CDR3 is 14 residues long. Trimming cost V 2 bases and J 5 bases, with 13 bases left between them. Germline CDR1 and CDR2: MNHEY and SVGAGI.

Note on this clonotype: Given the absence of the conserved phenylalanine or tryptophan at the CDR3 end, a read error is likely. This chain links TRBV18 with TRBJ2-7, with TRBD2 matching 9 bases. The CDR3 runs 15 residues. Germline-derived CDR1 and CDR2 are KGHSH and LQKENI. V was pared by 1 base and J by 6 bases, with 7 bases of the junction left unmatched. The chain's CDR3 is CASSPRGGGRGEQYL. The CDR3 region has the DNA TGTGCCAGCTCACCACGTGGCGGCGGGAGGGGCGAGCAGTACCTC.

This rearrangement joins TRBV12-3 or TRBV12-4 to TRBJ1-1, with D possibly being TRBD1 (5 bases). The CDR3 runs to 11 residues. Trimming shortened V by 7 bases and J by 5 bases, and 8 bases separated the two germline ends. CDR3 bases: TGTGCCAGCACCAAGGGGACTGAAGCTTTCTTT. This sequence encodes CASTKGTEAFF.

This clonotype was seen ten or more times. This sequence joins TRBV4-1 and TRBJ2-1; 11 positions match TRBD2. The CDR3 runs to 15 residues. V shed 6 bases, J shed 7 bases, and the junction held 8 bases outside the gene matches. CDR1 and CDR2 from the germline V gene are MGHRA and YSYEKL. CDR3 loop: CASRDSGRANNEQFF. In nucleotides, the CDR3 is TGCGCCAGCAGAGATAGCGGGAGGGCCAATAATGAGCAGTTCTTC.

This clonotype occurred many times. The chain is built from TRBV7-6 and TRBJ2-2, with 10 nucleotides matching TRBD2. The CDR3 length is 19 residues. Germline CDR1 SGHVS, CDR2 FNYEAQ. Trimming cost V 0 bases and J 6 bases; bases outside gene matches: 13. In DNA form, the CDR3 reads TGTGCCAGCAGCTTAGCGCGGGGAGCTCTAGCGGGAGCCTCCGGGGAGCTGTTTTTT. It specifies CASSLARGALAGASGELFF.

There are many counts of this clonotype. CDR3 amino acids: CASSLWGGDYGYTF. In DNA, the CDR3 is TGTGCCAGCAGTTTATGGGGCGGCGACTATGGCTACACCTTC. The gene calls are TRBV27 and TRBJ1-2; D may be TRBD1 (5 bases). With 1 base removed from V and 3 bases from J, the gap between germline ends came to 9 bases. The CDR3 consists of 14 residues. Per germline, CDR1 MNHEY and CDR2 SMNVEV (reference sequence).

This clonotype was detected only a few times. The chain uses TRBV27 and TRBJ1-5; TRBD1 might be the D (6 bases). Trimming pared 8 bases from V and 0 bases from J, leaving 23 bases between. CDR1 is MNHEY, CDR2 SMNVEV, per germline (reference sequence). This CDR3 has 18 amino acids. CDR3 amino acids: CASRPGGGGVYSNQPQHF. The CDR3 DNA reads as TGTGCCAGCCGACCCGGCGGGGGGGGCGTATATAGCAATCAGCCCCAGCATTTT.

This clonotype appeared many times. The chain links TRBV6-2 or TRBV6-3 to TRBJ2-1; TRBD2 matches 7 bases. This CDR3 has 14 residues. The germline V gene has CDR1 MNHEY and CDR2 SVGEGT. V dropped 2 bases and J dropped 3; count of bases not matched to a gene: 1. The CDR3 DNA follows: TGTGCCAGCAGTTACCTAGCGGACTACAATGAGCAGTTCTTC. It codes for CASSYLADYNEQFF.

This clonotype appeared many times. The V call is TRBV11-2, the J call TRBJ2-1; the D gene is possibly TRBD2 (5 bases). V lost 6 bases and J 0 bases, leaving 18 bases between the germline ends. Germline lookup yields CDR1 SGHAT and CDR2 FQNNGV. The CDR3 length is 17 residues. In DNA, the CDR3 is TGTGCCAGCAGTTCACCTTTGAGCGGAAGCTCCTACAATGAGCAGTTCTTC. Translated, it gives CASSSPLSGSSYNEQFF.

This clonotype appeared many times. The chain employs TRBV27 and TRBJ2-2; TRBD1 matches 10 bases. The CDR3 covers 14 residues. With V trimmed by 2 bases and J by 6 bases, 0 bases remained unmatched. Germline V CDR1 and CDR2: MNHEY, SMNVEV (reference sequence). This chain's CDR3 is CASSLGTGAGELFF. Written as DNA, the CDR3 is TGTGCCAGCAGTTTAGGGACAGGGGCCGGGGAGCTGTTTTTT.

This clonotype appeared a few times. This rearrangement joins TRBV6-6 to TRBJ2-1; TRBD2 agrees at 7 bases. The CDR3 is 19 amino acids. J lost 0 bases, V lost 2 bases, and 13 bases had no gene match. The germline gives CDR1 MNHNY, CDR2 SVGAGI (reference sequence). The CDR3 sequence is CASSYPESTGGSSYNEQFF. The CDR3 region has the DNA TGTGCCAGCAGTTACCCGGAATCTACGGGGGGAAGCTCCTACAATGAGCAGTTCTTC.

This clonotype was recorded many times. The chain carries TRBV7-9 and TRBJ2-3; 9 nucleotides line up with TRBD2. V gave up 4 bases and J gave up 0 bases; unmatched junction bases: 5. In germline, CDR1 is SEHNR, CDR2 FQNEAQ (reference sequence). This CDR3 is 16 amino acids long. Here the CDR3 reads CASSYVTSGSTDTQYF. As DNA, the CDR3 is TGTGCCAGCAGCTATGTCACTAGCGGGAGCACAGATACGCAGTATTTT.

The table lists this clonotype with many counts. The chain recombines TRBV7-9 with TRBJ2-7, with TRBD1 identical over 9 bases. Germline V CDR1 and CDR2: SEHNR, FQNEAQ (reference sequence). V was clipped by 6 bases and J by 6 bases; unmatched bases: 9. This CDR3 has 14 residues. CDR3 sequence: CASSPDRGGGEQYF. The CDR3 DNA follows: TGTGCCAGCAGTCCGGACAGGGGCGGGGGCGAGCAGTACTTC.

This clonotype has a count of ten or more. V usage is TRBV28 and J usage is TRBJ2-3; TRBD2 aligns across 11 bases. Losses at the gene ends were 2 bases for V and 4 bases for J; bases not matched to a gene: 2. Germline V gene data show CDR1 as MDHEN and CDR2 as SYDVKM. The CDR3 length is 15 residues. CDR3 loop: CASSLLAGGPDTQYF. The CDR3 region has the DNA TGTGCCAGCAGTTTACTAGCGGGAGGTCCAGATACGCAGTATTTT.

The chain employs TRBV11-3 and TRBJ2-7; D not resolved. Germline CDR1 and CDR2: SGHNT and YENEEA. The CDR3 has 16 residues. V lost 1 base to trimming and J lost 4 bases, with 17 bases between them. CDR3 DNA sequence: TGTGCCAGCAGCTTAGGCTTTCTGTTCGGCGAGTACGAGCAGTACTTC. Amino acid sequence: CASSLGFLFGEYEQYF.

The chain joins TRBV14 to TRBJ2-1; 10 bases match TRBD2. The length of the CDR3 is 16 residues. Germline lookup yields CDR1 SGHDN and CDR2 FVKESK. Germline trimming cut 4 bases from V and 7 bases from J; bases unmatched to any gene: 10. The chain's CDR3 is CASSLGLAGVRNEQFF. The CDR3 region has the DNA TGTGCCAGCAGCCTCGGCCTAGCGGGAGTTCGGAATGAGCAGTTCTTC.

This clonotype appeared a few times. A much larger clone lies one base from this, so it may be a read error. The chain has TRBV11-2 and TRBJ2-1, with 9 bases aligning to TRBD2. The germline V gene encodes CDR1 SGHAT and CDR2 FQNNGV. This CDR3 region has 16 residues. J was trimmed by 6 bases and V by 1 base; bases with no gene match: 7. The DNA for the CDR3 is TGTGCCAGCAGCTTAGGACTAGCGGAAAGCTGCAATGAGCAGTTCTTC. This encodes CASSLGLAESCNEQFF.

This clonotype was seen repeatedly, ten times or more. This chain links TRBV25-1 with TRBJ2-3; D gene uncertain. With 3 bases removed from V and 4 bases from J, the gap between germline ends came to 11 bases. CDR1 is MGHDK, CDR2 SYGVNS, per germline. The CDR3 totals 14 residues. DNA for the CDR3: TGTGCCAGCAGTGAGGCAAGTTTTGCAGATACGCAGTATTTT. It codes for CASSEASFADTQYF.

A remark on this clonotype: The conserved closing phenylalanine or tryptophan is absent in this CDR3, likely reflecting a read error. This rearrangement joins TRBV4-1 to TRBJ2-3; the D gene could be TRBD1 or TRBD2 (5 bases each). CDR1 is MGHRA, CDR2 YSYEKL, per germline. The CDR3 runs to 15 residues. In nucleotides, the CDR3 is TGCGCCAGCAGCCAAGCGGGACGCGGCACAGATACACAGTATCTT. Its translation is CASSQAGRGTDTQYL.